This T cell receptor (beta chain) emerged from a study of blood T cell repertoires in COVID-19 (dated by TCRdb to about 2020). About the investigation overall: Samples from collaborators originated in the United States, Italy and Spain and spanned both the acute and convalescent phases of COVID-19. The prospective study material was composed of cDNA or gDNA derived from T cells, B-cell-depleted T cells, or PBMCs. Deeply sampled blood TCRbeta repertoires from subjects exposed to, actively infected with, or recovered from COVID-19 were included in the dataset. The repertoires were released in a freely available public database meant as a resource for research on the immune response to SARS-CoV-2. Samples came from the ongoing ImmuneRACE study (first 160 participants) plus 1,254 subjects from 6 global collaborators. Sample metadata almost always included a de-identified subject ID, COVID-19 status, age in years and sex. Where HLA class I and class II types were available, the types were taken from metadata supplied by the sample provider, not from assay-based typing. Paper-wide results and their limitations: Clinical and demographic metadata were provided uncurated, with the amount varying by source and participant.

The collaborating institutions used their own protocols to collect whole blood in K2EDTA tubes. For TCRbeta analysis, collaborators shipped samples as frozen whole blood, isolated PBMCs, or DNA extracted from either of those sample types. V and J lose 4 bases and 7 bases, and a span of 15 bases separates them. Spanning cysteine to phenylalanine, the CDR3 consists of 15 amino acids. CDR3 DNA is the only sequence kept; it has 45 bases, read in frame from the first base. In the germline V gene, CDR1 corresponds to SGDLS and CDR2 to YYNGEE. The immunoSEQ Assay, a bias-controlled multiplex PCR, was used to amplify TCRbeta CDR3 regions from genomic DNA. As for the authors' bioinformatics: Within the assay, amplification of reference gene primers was used to estimate how many nucleated cells each sample contained. To quantify the absolute abundance of each unique TCRbeta CDR3 rearrangement, sequence reads were collapsed and filtered. Productive Simpson clonality was computed per sample as the square root of Simpson's diversity index over productive rearrangements. TCRdb's version of the immuneACCESS table is confined to in-frame rearrangements and falls short of the full clone set. An unresolved V gene accounts for under half of the shortfall where checked; the remainder is of unknown origin. V, J and clone size were drawn from that table, and D and trimming were deduced from the DNA. In this sample the table shows over 85,000 clones, around 75% of which occur a single time. The ten biggest clones cover 24% of the sample.

About this clone: Which antigen it targets is not known. The record has no base qualities; no much larger clone is one base away.

The chain links TRBV9 with TRBJ1-6, with TRBD1 as a weak D call on 5 bases. This receptor was identified in a human donor in a cohort sampled during active COVID-19. The sample consisted of peripheral blood. For the CDR3, the sequence is CASSPRQGGNSPLHF. Here is the DNA: TGTGCCAGCAGCCCCCGCCAGGGTGGCAATTCACCCCTCCACTTT. Full variable domain (CDR3 extended with the reference TRBV9 and TRBJ1-6 proteins): DSGVTQTPKHLITATGQRVTLRCSPRSGDLSVYWYQQSLDQGLQFLIQYYNGEERAKGNILERFSAQQFPDLHSELNLSSLELGDSALYFCASSPRQGGNSPLHFGNGTRLTVT.